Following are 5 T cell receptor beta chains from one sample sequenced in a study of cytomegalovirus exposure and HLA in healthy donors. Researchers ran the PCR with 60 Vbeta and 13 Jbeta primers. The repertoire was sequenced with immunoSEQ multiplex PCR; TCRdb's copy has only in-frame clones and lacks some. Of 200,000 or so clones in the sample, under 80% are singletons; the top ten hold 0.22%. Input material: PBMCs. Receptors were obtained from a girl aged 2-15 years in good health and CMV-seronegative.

The CDR3 DNA is TGTGCCACCAGCAGAGATAATGGGGGCACGGGAAACACCATATATTTT. Translation: CATSRDNGGTGNTIYF. The chain is built from TRBV15 and TRBJ1-3, with a weak D call TRBD1 (6 bases). Trimming shortened V by 0 bases and J by 4 bases, and 13 bases separated the two germline ends. Germline loops: CDR1 LNHNV, CDR2 YYDKDF (reference sequence). The CDR3 length is 16 residues.

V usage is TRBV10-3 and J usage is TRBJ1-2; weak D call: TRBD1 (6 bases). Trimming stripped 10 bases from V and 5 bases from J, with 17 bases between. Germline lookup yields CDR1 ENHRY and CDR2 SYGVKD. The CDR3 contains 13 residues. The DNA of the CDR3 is TGTGCCAACTCCCAGGGGAGCAAATATGGCTACACCTTC. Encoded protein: CANSQGSKYGYTF.

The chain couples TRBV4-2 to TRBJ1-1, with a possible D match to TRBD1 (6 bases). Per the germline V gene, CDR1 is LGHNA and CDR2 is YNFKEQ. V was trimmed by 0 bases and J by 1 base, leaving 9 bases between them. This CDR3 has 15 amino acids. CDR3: CASSQDTGTNTEAFF. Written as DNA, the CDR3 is TGTGCCAGCAGCCAAGATACAGGGACGAACACTGAAGCTTTCTTT.

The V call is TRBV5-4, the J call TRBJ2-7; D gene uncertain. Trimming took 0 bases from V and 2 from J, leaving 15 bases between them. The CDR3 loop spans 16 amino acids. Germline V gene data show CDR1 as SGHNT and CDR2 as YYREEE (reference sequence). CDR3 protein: CASSLASTLLPYEQYF. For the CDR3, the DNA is TGTGCCAGCAGCTTGGCAAGCACCCTACTACCCTACGAGCAGTACTTC.

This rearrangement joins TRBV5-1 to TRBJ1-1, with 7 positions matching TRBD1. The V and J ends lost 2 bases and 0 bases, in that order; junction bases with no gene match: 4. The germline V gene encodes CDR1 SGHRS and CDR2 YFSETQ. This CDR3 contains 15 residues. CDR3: CASSLPTGVNTEAFF. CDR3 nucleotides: TGCGCCAGCAGCTTACCTACAGGGGTGAACACTGAAGCTTTCTTT.